Listed here are 5 T cell receptor beta chains from one sample, sequenced in a study of identical twins. One entry per CDR3 protein results from TCRdb running MiXCR on the 5' RACE reads. In the table there are 280,000 or so distinct CDR3 sequences, about 8.3% of which are singletons. This same sample was also part of a study on yellow fever vaccine responses in identical twins.

Sequencing was done on a sample of memory (CD45RO+) T cells sorted from blood. These receptors were taken from a woman aged 18-35 years in good health.

This clonotype occurred many times. The V call is TRBV20-1, the J call TRBJ2-1; 9 bases line up with TRBD2. The V and J ends lost 5 bases and 0 bases, in that order; junction bases with no gene match: 8. The CDR3 loop spans 16 amino acids. Germline assignment: CDR1 DFQATT and CDR2 SNEGSKA (reference sequence). Written as DNA, the CDR3 is TGCAGTGCTCCCCGGACTAGCGTCTCCTCCTACAATGAGCAGTTCTTC. Protein sequence: CSAPRTSVSSYNEQFF.

This clonotype turned up a few times. The CDR3 reads CASSLIPGQRLYF. CDR3 nucleotide sequence: TGTGCCAGCAGCTTAATACCGGGACAGCGTCTGTATTTT. This chain joins TRBV11-2 and TRBJ2-3; TRBD1 aligns across 7 bases. CDR1 is SGHAT, CDR2 FQNNGV, per germline. V gave up 2 bases and J gave up 14 bases; unmatched junction bases: 10. The CDR3 contains 13 residues.

This chain links TRBV6-5 with TRBJ2-5; TRBD1 is a possible D gene (5 bases). The CDR3 consists of 16 residues. Germline values: CDR1 MNHEY, CDR2 SVGAGI. With 2 bases removed from V and 2 bases from J, the gap between germline ends came to 15 bases. Here the CDR3 DNA reads TGTGCCAGCAGTTACGGCCAGGGAATGTCACAAGAGACCCAGTACTTC. Its protein product is CASSYGQGMSQETQYF.

This clonotype was counted ten times or more. The CDR3 DNA is TGTGCCAGCAGTTTTGGCAGTCAAACAGATACGCAGTATTTT. Translation gives CASSFGSQTDTQYF. The chain combines TRBV12-3 or TRBV12-4 with TRBJ2-3; D remains ambiguous. The CDR3 is made up of 14 amino acids. V was pared by 3 bases and J by 3 bases, with 10 bases between.

The V call is TRBV19, the J call TRBJ2-7; 15 positions agree with TRBD2. The germline CDR1 and CDR2 sequences are LNHDA and SQIVND (reference sequence). The CDR3 contains 16 residues. After removal of 9 bases from V and 5 bases from J, the junction contained 11 bases not matched to a gene. The CDR3 loop reads CASNAGGTSGRNEQYF. As DNA, the CDR3 is TGTGCCAGCAACGCCGGGGGGACTAGCGGGAGGAACGAGCAGTACTTC.